This entry lists 15 T cell receptor beta chains sequenced from one sample in a study of T cells in Graves' hyperthyroidism and ophthalmopathy. From RNA transcripts, TCR beta CDR3 regions were amplified. The HTBI primer set drove a first-round RT-PCR of the TCR CDR3. One entry per CDR3 protein results from TCRdb running MiXCR on the multiplex PCR reads. The sample records about 350,000 distinct CDR3 sequences, about 15% being singletons. What was sequenced was blood. Every receptor here comes from a woman aged 30 to 39 with Graves' hyperthyroidism.

The table lists this clonotype with many counts. The CDR3 bases are TGTGCCAGCAGCTTCGGGTGGATTGGATTAGAGACCCAGTACTTC. It is translated as CASSFGWIGLETQYF. This rearrangement joins TRBV7-2 to TRBJ2-5; the D is unclear. The CDR3 runs to 15 residues. Trimming took off 3 bases at V and 4 bases at J, with 15 bases between the two ends. The germline CDR1 and CDR2 sequences are SGHTA and FQGNSA.

This clonotype was detected only a few times. The chain combines TRBV29-1 with TRBJ2-1; no clear D. The CDR3 contains 15 residues. Deletions cut 2 bases from V and 15 bases from J, with 26 bases between. In germline, CDR1 is SQVTM, CDR2 ANQGSEA. The CDR3 nucleotides are TGCAGCGTTGAAACGGTCCACTCTCAAGGGTCGACGGTGTTCTTC. The encoded protein is CSVETVHSQGSTVFF.

The chain is built from TRBV27 and TRBJ1-5; no reliable D call. The V end lost 4 bases, the J end lost 2 bases, and 12 bases lay between the germline ends. Germline V lookup: CDR1 MNHEY, CDR2 SMNVEV (reference sequence). The CDR3 is 15 amino acids. The CDR3 DNA sequence: TGTGCCAGCAGTTCGGGGAGTTTTGGCAATCAGCCCCAGCATTTT. Translated, it gives CASSSGSFGNQPQHF.

This clonotype was detected many times. The rearrangement uses TRBV19 and TRBJ1-1; possible D gene TRBD1, 5 bases. V was cut by 7 bases and J by 7 bases, with 13 bases left in between. This CDR3 is built from 12 residues. CDR1 is LNHDA and CDR2 is SQIVND in the germline V gene (reference sequence). DNA for the CDR3: TGTGCCAGTAAAGACAGATCCGTTGAAGCTTTCTTT. It translates to CASKDRSVEAFF.

This clonotype appeared a few times. The chain is built from TRBV30 and TRBJ1-1; D is perhaps TRBD1 (5 bases). V was clipped by 2 bases and J by 1 base, with 11 bases between them. Germline V gene data show CDR1 as GTSNPN and CDR2 as SVGIG (reference sequence). There are 14 residues in the CDR3. The CDR3 is CAWSSRGTNTEAFF. CDR3 DNA: TGTGCCTGGAGTAGTAGAGGGACGAACACTGAAGCTTTCTTT. Full variable domain (remainder filled in from reference TRBV30 and TRBJ1-1): SQTIHQWPATLVQPVGSPLSLECTVEGTSNPNLYWYRQAAGRGLQLLFYSVGIGQISSEVPQNLSASRPQDRQFILSSKKLLLSDSGFYLCAWSSRGTNTEAFFGQGTRLTVV.

V gene TRBV11-2 combines with J gene TRBJ1-3, with a weak D call TRBD1 (6 bases). The CDR3 extends over 15 amino acids. Trimming took 6 bases from V and 4 from J, leaving 16 bases between them. From germline, CDR1 is SGHAT and CDR2 FQNNGV. The CDR3 reads CASRPRTGTGNTIYF. CDR3 in DNA: TGTGCCAGCAGACCGAGAACCGGGACAGGAAACACCATATATTTT.

This clonotype has only a few counts. This chain joins TRBV20-1 and TRBJ2-1; possibly TRBD2 for D (6 bases). Germline V lookup: CDR1 DFQATT, CDR2 SNEGSKA (reference sequence). CDR3 length equals 15 residues. The V end was cut by 1 base, the J end by 8 bases, with 18 bases between. The CDR3 reads CSARATGGSTDEQFF. The CDR3 coding sequence is TGCAGTGCTAGAGCCACCGGGGGTAGTACGGATGAGCAGTTCTTC.

This chain joins TRBV20-1 and TRBJ2-3, with 10 bases that match TRBD2. The V gene end was trimmed by 6 bases and the J gene end by 6 bases; junction bases not matched to a gene: 9. Looked up from germline, CDR1 is DFQATT and CDR2 is SNEGSKA (reference sequence). The CDR3 runs to 14 residues. CDR3 coding DNA: TGCAGTGCGGGGACTAGCGCGGGAGTTGATACGCAGTATTTT. Amino acid sequence: CSAGTSAGVDTQYF.

Ten or more counts support this clonotype. The chain couples TRBV7-2 to TRBJ2-7; TRBD2 agrees at 7 bases. The V gene's germline CDR1 is SGHTA and CDR2 FQGNSA. Trimming at V came to 5 bases and at J to 1 base, leaving 14 bases not matched to a gene. The CDR3 length is 17 residues. This CDR3 reads CASSPTGRGRSSYEQYF. DNA of the CDR3: TGTGCCAGCAGCCCGACCGGGCGGGGGAGGTCATCCTACGAGCAGTACTTC.

This clonotype has just a few counts. This sequence joins TRBV5-6 and TRBJ2-5, with 12 positions matching TRBD2. With V trimmed by 3 bases and J by 1 base, 7 bases remained unmatched. The CDR3 totals 17 residues. In germline, CDR1 is SGHDT, CDR2 YYEEEE. The CDR3, as DNA: TGTGCCAGCAGCTCTTGGGGACTAGCGGGCCTCCAAGAGACCCAGTACTTC. Translating it yields CASSSWGLAGLQETQYF.

This clonotype was picked up many times. The chain employs TRBV27 and TRBJ2-1; D may match TRBD1 or TRBD2 (6 bases each). Per germline, CDR1 MNHEY and CDR2 SMNVEV (reference sequence). The CDR3 spans 14 residues. The ends were cut back, 3 bases at V and 8 bases at J, with 14 bases in the middle. The CDR3 loop reads CASSLGGRDHEQFF. Here the CDR3 DNA reads TGTGCCAGCAGTTTGGGGGGCAGGGACCATGAGCAGTTCTTC.

The chain carries TRBV20-1 and TRBJ2-7, with TRBD2 identical over 11 bases. The CDR3 has 20 amino acids. The germline V gene has CDR1 DFQATT and CDR2 SNEGSKA (reference sequence). The J segment lost 3 bases and the V segment lost 1 base, leaving 20 bases of the junction unmatched. CDR3 nucleotides: TGCAGTGCTAGAGCCGGCGGGGGTAGCGGGAGGGCCGCAAGGGACTACGAGCAGTACTTC. Its protein product is CSARAGGGSGRAARDYEQYF.

This clonotype was found many times. CDR3 amino acids: CAWSLQGQSLHF. CDR3 coding DNA: TGTGCCTGGAGTCTTCAGGGTCAGTCCCTCCACTTT. The rearrangement uses TRBV30 and TRBJ1-6; possibly TRBD1 for D (5 bases). Germline lookup yields CDR1 GTSNPN and CDR2 SVGIG (reference sequence). V lost 2 bases and J 14 bases, leaving 13 bases between the germline ends. The CDR3 runs to 12 residues.

The chain recombines TRBV5-6 with TRBJ1-1; D ambiguous. Germline CDR1 and CDR2: SGHDT and YYEEEE. This CDR3 has 15 amino acids. V lost 1 base, J lost 7 bases, and 17 bases lay in between. The CDR3 DNA sequence: TGTGCCAGCAGCTTGTTCCTCGGCGAACATGGTGAAGCTTTCTTT. Translation gives CASSLFLGEHGEAFF.

This chain's CDR3 is CATSRDGRNQPQHF. The CDR3 nucleotides are TGTGCCACCAGCAGAGATGGCCGCAATCAGCCCCAGCATTTT. V and J are TRBV15 and TRBJ1-5; D gene ambiguous. Germline values: CDR1 LNHNV, CDR2 YYDKDF (reference sequence). V gave up 0 bases and J gave up 2 bases, with 5 bases separating them. The CDR3 consists of 14 residues.